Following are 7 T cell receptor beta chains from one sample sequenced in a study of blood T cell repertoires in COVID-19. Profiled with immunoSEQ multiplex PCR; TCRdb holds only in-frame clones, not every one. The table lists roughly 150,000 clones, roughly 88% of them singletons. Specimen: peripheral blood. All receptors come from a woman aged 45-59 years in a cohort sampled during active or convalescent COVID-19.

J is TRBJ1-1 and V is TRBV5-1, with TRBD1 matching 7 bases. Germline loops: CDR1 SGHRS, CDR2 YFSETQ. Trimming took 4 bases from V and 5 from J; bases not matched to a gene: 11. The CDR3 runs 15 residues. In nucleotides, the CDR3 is TGCGCCAGCAGCGACGGAAGGACAGGAGGTACTGAAGCTTTCTTT. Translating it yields CASSDGRTGGTEAFF.

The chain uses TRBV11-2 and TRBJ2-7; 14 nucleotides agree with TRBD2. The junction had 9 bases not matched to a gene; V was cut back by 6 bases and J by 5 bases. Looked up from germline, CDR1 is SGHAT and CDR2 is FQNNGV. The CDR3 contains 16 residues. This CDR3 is CASSLRLAGGINEQYF. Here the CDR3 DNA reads TGTGCCAGCAGTCTTAGACTAGCGGGGGGGATCAACGAGCAGTACTTC.

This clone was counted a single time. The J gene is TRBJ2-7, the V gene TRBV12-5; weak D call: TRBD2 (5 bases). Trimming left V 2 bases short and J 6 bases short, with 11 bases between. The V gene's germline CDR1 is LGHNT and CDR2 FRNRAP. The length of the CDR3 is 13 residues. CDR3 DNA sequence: TGTGCTAGTGGTTTGTACGGGAATTCCGAGCAGTACTTC. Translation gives CASGLYGNSEQYF.

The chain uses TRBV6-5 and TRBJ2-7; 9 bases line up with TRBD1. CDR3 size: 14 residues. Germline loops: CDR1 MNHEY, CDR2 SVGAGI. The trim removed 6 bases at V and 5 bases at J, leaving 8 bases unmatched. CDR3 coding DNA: TGTGCCAGCAGCCCCGGGACAGGGTTCGACGAGCAGTACTTC. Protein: CASSPGTGFDEQYF.

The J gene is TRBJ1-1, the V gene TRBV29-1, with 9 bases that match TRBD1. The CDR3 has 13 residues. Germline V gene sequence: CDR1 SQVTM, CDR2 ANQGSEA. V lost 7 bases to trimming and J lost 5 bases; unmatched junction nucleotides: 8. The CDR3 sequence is CSAAGQGETEAFF. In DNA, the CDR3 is TGCAGCGCCGCGGGACAGGGCGAGACTGAAGCTTTCTTT.

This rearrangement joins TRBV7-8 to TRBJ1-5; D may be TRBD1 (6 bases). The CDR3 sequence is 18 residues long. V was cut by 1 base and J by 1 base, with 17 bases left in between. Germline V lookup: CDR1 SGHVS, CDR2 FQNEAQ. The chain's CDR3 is CASSLEAGTTFSNQPQHF. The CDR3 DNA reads TGTGCCAGCAGCTTAGAGGCCGGGACAACCTTCAGCAATCAGCCCCAGCATTTT.

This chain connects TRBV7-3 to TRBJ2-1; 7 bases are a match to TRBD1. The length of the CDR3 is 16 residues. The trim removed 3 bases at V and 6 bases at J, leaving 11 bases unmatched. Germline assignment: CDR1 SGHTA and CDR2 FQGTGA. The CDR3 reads CASSFRRDSKINEQFF. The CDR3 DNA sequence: TGTGCCAGCAGCTTCCGCCGGGACAGCAAGATCAATGAGCAGTTCTTC.